The source of this T cell receptor beta chain is a study of cytotoxic CD8 clonotypes in ibrutinib-treated CLL. V was clipped by 5 bases and J by 5 bases, with 13 bases between them. The CDR3 loop spans 14 amino acids. CDR1 is MDHEN, CDR2 SYDVKM, per germline. Libraries were prepared by immunoSEQ multiplex PCR; TCRdb keeps only in-frame clonotypes and omits some of them. The sample holds 45,000 to 60,000 clones; 56% are singletons and the top ten take around 20%. Study-wide points: The study sampled sustained-remission and progressing patients at different times. An increase in clonality occurred at ibrutinib response, followed by a return toward baseline at progression. Treatment saw public clonotypes, which were uncommon, either contract or stay stable.

Extraction of approximately 2.2 micrograms of genomic DNA from cryopreserved PBMCs supplied material for TCR beta libraries. This clone was seen once. What it binds is unknown. The chain employs TRBV28 and TRBJ1-5; D is ambiguous. Specimen: PBMCs, collected after 24 months of ibrutinib treatment. The source is a human donor with chronic lymphocytic leukemia. The CDR3 nucleotides are TGTGCCAGCAGTCTCCTGGTGTCCGATCAGCCCCAGCATTTT. Amino acids: CASSLLVSDQPQHF.